What follows is one TCR beta chain and its context. Its antigen remains unknown. The protocol was immunoSEQ multiplex PCR, while the TCRdb copy is restricted to in-frame clones and leaves out a portion. The data contain 7,000 to 9,500 clones, roughly 86% of them singletons. Germline lookup yields CDR1 SQVTM and CDR2 ANQGSEA. V was pared by 4 bases and J by 5 bases, with 12 bases between. The CDR3 length is 12 residues. The sample comes from a study of T cells in localized non-small cell lung cancer. Findings of the study overall: Adjacent uninvolved lung tissue had the highest T cell clonality, exceeding tumor. Longer overall survival was associated with a higher density of T cells in the blood. Because sequencing included only one region (of the tumor), heterogeneity remains possible. Researchers found a median about 53 of the top 100 tumor clones in adjacent lung.

The chain combines TRBV29-1 with TRBJ2-7; D is uncertain. This sequence originates from a female donor at least 60 years old with stage II squamous cell lung carcinoma. The sample consisted of peripheral blood, taken before any cancer treatment. CDR3 sequence (DNA): TGCAGCGTTGGGCTAGTCTCTGACGAGCAGTACTTC. Translating gives CSVGLVSDEQYF.